Listed below are T cell receptor beta chains from one sample, sequenced in a study of CD8+ T cells in alopecia areata. The data were produced by immunoSEQ multiplex PCR, yet TCRdb's version contains in-frame clones alone and is incomplete. The sample holds about 180,000 clones; roughly half are singletons and the top ten take roughly a tenth. Material: CD8+ T cells sorted from blood, obtained around week 53, from a patient treated with tofacitinib. Receptors were obtained from a human donor with alopecia areata. Each CDR3 is given with its conserved first and last residue. D genes are given only for firm matches. The size field is filled for only some rows; it gives once, few, many or a size class.

d_call,v_call,clone_size,j_call,cdr3_nt,cdr3_aa
TRBD1,TRBV7-8,.,TRBJ2-1,TGTGCCAGCAGCCTCGGGACAGGCATTCTGCATGAGCAGTTCTTC,CASSLGTGILHEQFF
.,TRBV4-3,.,TRBJ1-5,TGCGCCAGCAGCCAAGACGGCTATAGCAATCAGCCCCAGCATTTT,CASSQDGYSNQPQHF
TRBD2,TRBV6-4,few,TRBJ2-1,TGTGCCAGCAGTGACTGGGCTAGCGGGGTGGCCAATGAGCAGTTCTTC,CASSDWASGVANEQFF
.,TRBV7-2,few,TRBJ2-7,TGTGCCAGCAGCTTTTCCGCAGGGAACTACGAGCAGTACTTC,CASSFSAGNYEQYF
.,TRBV7-3,.,TRBJ1-1,TGTGCCAGCAGCCCGGACGGTAAGAACACTGAAGCTTTCTTT,CASSPDGKNTEAFF
.,TRBV29-1,.,TRBJ2-5,TGCAGCGTTGTAGGGGACACAACTCAAGAGACCCAGTACTTC,CSVVGDTTQETQYF
.,TRBV30,.,TRBJ2-1,TGTGCCTGGACACCATACAATGAGCAGTTCTTC,CAWTPYNEQFF
.,TRBV19,.,TRBJ2-6,TGTGCCAGTATTTGGAGGGGTAGCTCTGGGGCCAACGTCCTGACTTTC,CASIWRGSSGANVLTF
.,TRBV2,.,TRBJ2-6,TGTGCCAGCAGTGAACAGGGTACCTCTGGGGCCAACGTCCTGACTTTC,CASSEQGTSGANVLTF
.,TRBV29-1,.,TRBJ1-2,TGCAGTTTTGAGGGTCAGGGGTCCGAGTATGGCTACACCTTC,CSFEGQGSEYGYTF